This T cell receptor (beta chain) was sequenced in a study of T cell clonality in common variable immunodeficiency. Overall study results and limits: TCRbeta clonality was increased in CVID versus healthy controls. Reportedly, TCR beta sequences from common variable immunodeficiency showed fewer deletions and N-nucleotide insertions. Shared TCRbeta clones were fewer between CVID subjects than controls. Authors noted CVID clonality's cause needs subpopulation repertoire sequencing.

The table came from immunoSEQ multiplex PCR; TCRdb's copy has only in-frame clones and leaves some out. The sample was found to contain 50,000 to 55,000 clones, and every one recurs. This clone came up many times. Its antigen remains unknown. The read finishes 3 residues shy of the CDR3 end, and the germline J gene is used to complete it. Germline lookup yields CDR1 MNHEY and CDR2 SVGEGT. The CDR3 has 14 amino acids. V was pared by 5 bases and J by 4 bases, with 0 bases of the junction left unmatched. Sequenced sample: peripheral blood mononuclear cells. This clonotype was obtained from a person between 18 and 70 years old in good health. This chain joins TRBV6-2 or TRBV6-3 and TRBJ2-2; 11 bases align to TRBD1. The CDR3 protein is CASSGQGATGELFF. Partial CDR3 DNA: TGTGCCAGCAGTGGACAGGGGGCCACCGGGGAG.